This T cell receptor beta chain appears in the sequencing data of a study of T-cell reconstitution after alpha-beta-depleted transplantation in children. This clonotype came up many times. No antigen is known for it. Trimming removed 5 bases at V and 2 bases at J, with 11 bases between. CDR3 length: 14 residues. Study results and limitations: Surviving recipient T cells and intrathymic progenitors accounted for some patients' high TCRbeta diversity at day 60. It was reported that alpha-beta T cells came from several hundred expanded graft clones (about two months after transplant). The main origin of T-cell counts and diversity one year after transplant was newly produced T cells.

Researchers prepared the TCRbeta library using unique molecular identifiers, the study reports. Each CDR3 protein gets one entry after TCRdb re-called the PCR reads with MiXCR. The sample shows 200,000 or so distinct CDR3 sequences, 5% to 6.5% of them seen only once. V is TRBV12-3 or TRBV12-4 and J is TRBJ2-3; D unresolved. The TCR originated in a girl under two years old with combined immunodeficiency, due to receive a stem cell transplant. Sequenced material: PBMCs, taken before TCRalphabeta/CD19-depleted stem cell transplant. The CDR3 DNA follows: TGTGCCAGCAGTAGCGAATCCCTCACAGATACGCAGTATTTT. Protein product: CASSSESLTDTQYF.